These 13 T cell receptor beta chains share one sample of origin, sequenced in a study of blood T cell repertoires in COVID-19. TCRdb keeps only in-frame clones here, not all; method: immunoSEQ multiplex PCR. There are over 100,000 clones in the sample; 85% to 90% occur only once, and about 15% lies in the top ten. Sequenced input: peripheral blood. The receptor set was obtained from a man between 45 and 60 years old with acute or convalescent COVID-19.

The chain recombines TRBV2 with TRBJ2-7; 9 bases map to TRBD2. The CDR3 spans 14 residues. In germline, CDR1 is SNHLY, CDR2 FYNNEI. The junction had 4 bases not matched to a gene; V was cut back by 5 bases and J by 2 bases. CDR3 sequence reads: CASSLAGAPYEQYF. In DNA form, the CDR3 reads TGTGCCAGCAGTTTAGCGGGAGCCCCCTACGAGCAGTACTTC.

The chain recombines TRBV4-1 with TRBJ2-3; 11 nucleotides line up with TRBD1. The V gene end was trimmed by 1 base and the J gene end by 3 bases; junction bases not matched to a gene: 6. This CDR3 is built from 17 residues. Per the germline V gene, CDR1 is MGHRA and CDR2 is YSYEKL. This chain's CDR3 is CASSQGDRGMGTDTQYF. The CDR3 bases are TGCGCCAGCAGCCAAGGGGACAGGGGGATGGGTACAGATACGCAGTATTTT.

V is TRBV25-1 and J is TRBJ1-4; D unresolved. Germline CDR1 is MGHDK and CDR2 is SYGVNS. The CDR3 contains 14 residues. V lost 1 base, J lost 8 bases, and 11 bases lay in between. The CDR3 nucleotides read TGTGCCAGCAGTGAATCCTGGAGTCCCGAAAAACTGTTTTTT. Its protein product is CASSESWSPEKLFF.

This chain links TRBV5-6 with TRBJ1-4, with D perhaps matching TRBD1 (5 bases). Germline V CDR1 and CDR2: SGHDT, YYEEEE. The CDR3 runs to 14 residues. The CDR3 region is CRGGGTSTNEKLFF. In DNA, the CDR3 is TGTAGGGGAGGAGGCACTTCAACTAATGAAAAACTGTTTTTT.

The rearrangement joins TRBV10-3 to TRBJ2-5; 10 bases agree with TRBD2. CDR1 ENHRY and CDR2 SYGVKD come from the germline V gene. This CDR3 spans 15 amino acids. Germline trimming cut 4 bases from V and 1 base from J; bases unmatched to any gene: 3. The CDR3 coding sequence is TGTGCCATCAGTGGGCGGACTAGCGGCCAAGAGACCCAGTACTTC. This translates into CAISGRTSGQETQYF.

The chain joins TRBV7-2 to TRBJ2-1, with 11 bases matching TRBD2. The CDR3 length is 19 residues. J was trimmed by 9 bases and V by 0 bases; bases with no gene match: 16. Germline V lookup: CDR1 SGHTA, CDR2 FQGNSA. The CDR3, as DNA: TGTGCCAGCAGCTTAGCGGGGGTCGGCAGGGCTAGCGGGAGGATTGAGCAGTTCTTC. Amino acid sequence: CASSLAGVGRASGRIEQFF.

The rearrangement links TRBV5-1 to TRBJ2-7, with 7 bases aligning to TRBD2. V lost 0 bases to trimming and J lost 3 bases; unmatched junction nucleotides: 12. The CDR3 is 17 amino acids. Germline V gives CDR1 SGHRS, CDR2 YFSETQ. The CDR3 is CASSLAGGEGTIYEQYF. The CDR3 nucleotides read TGCGCCAGCAGCTTGGCCGGAGGGGAGGGGACTATCTACGAGCAGTACTTC.

The chain carries TRBV25-1 and TRBJ2-3; TRBD2 aligns across 8 bases. V lost 3 bases and J lost 3; bases outside the gene matches: 8. Germline V lookup: CDR1 MGHDK, CDR2 SYGVNS. This CDR3 contains 16 residues. The DNA of the CDR3 is TGTGCCAGCAGTGAGAGGAGGAGCGGGAGTACAGATACGCAGTATTTT. Encoded protein: CASSERRSGSTDTQYF.

The gene calls are TRBV7-6 and TRBJ2-3; no reliable D call. Germline V lookup: CDR1 SGHVS, CDR2 FNYEAQ. Trimming left V 3 bases short and J 2 bases short, with 6 bases between. The CDR3 has 13 residues. The CDR3 DNA sequence: TGTGCCAGCAGCTTCGGAGCCACAGATACGCAGTATTTT. This encodes CASSFGATDTQYF.

The V call is TRBV3-1 (or the pseudogene TRBV3-2), the J call TRBJ2-5; 8 positions match TRBD2. After removal of 3 bases from V and 4 bases from J, the junction contained 4 bases not matched to a gene. This CDR3 region has 14 residues. The V gene's germline CDR1 is LGHDT and CDR2 YNNKEL (reference sequence). Here the CDR3 DNA reads TGTGCCAGCAGCCACAGCGGGAGCGGAGAGACCCAGTACTTC. Its translation is CASSHSGSGETQYF.

This clone occurred a few times. The rearrangement joins TRBV13 to TRBJ2-7, with TRBD2 identical over 10 bases. Per the germline V gene, CDR1 is PRHDT and CDR2 is FYEKMQ (reference sequence). Germline trimming cut 5 bases from V and 7 bases from J; bases unmatched to any gene: 8. The CDR3 runs 14 residues. CDR3 protein: CASSGLAGVGEQYF. CDR3 nucleotides: TGTGCCAGCAGCGGGCTAGCGGGAGTAGGTGAGCAGTACTTC.

The V and J genes are TRBV18 and TRBJ2-2; maybe TRBD1 (6 bases). The germline gives CDR1 KGHSH, CDR2 LQKENI. The ends were cut back, 4 bases at V and 6 bases at J, with 9 bases in the middle. CDR3 length: 13 residues. The DNA of the CDR3 is TGTGCCAGCTCACAGGACAGAGCCGGGGAGCTGTTTTTT. Its protein product is CASSQDRAGELFF.

This rearrangement joins TRBV3-1 (or the pseudogene TRBV3-2) to TRBJ2-1; D remains ambiguous. This CDR3 region has 12 residues. Trimming pared 1 base from V and 7 bases from J, leaving 5 bases between. CDR1 and CDR2 from the germline V gene are LGHDT and YNNKEL (reference sequence). CDR3 region: CASSQAGNEQFF. CDR3 sequence (DNA): TGTGCCAGCAGCCAAGCAGGTAATGAGCAGTTCTTC.